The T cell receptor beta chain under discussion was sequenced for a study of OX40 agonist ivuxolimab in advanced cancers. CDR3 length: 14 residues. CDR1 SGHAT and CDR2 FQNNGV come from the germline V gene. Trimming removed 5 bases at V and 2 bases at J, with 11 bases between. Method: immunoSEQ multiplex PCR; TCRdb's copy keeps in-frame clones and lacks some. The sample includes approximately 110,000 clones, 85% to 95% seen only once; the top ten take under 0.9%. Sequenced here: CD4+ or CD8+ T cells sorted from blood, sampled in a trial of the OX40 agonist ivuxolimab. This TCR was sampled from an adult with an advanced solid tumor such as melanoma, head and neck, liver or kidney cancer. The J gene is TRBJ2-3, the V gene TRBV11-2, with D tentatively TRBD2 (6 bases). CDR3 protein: CASSQGLYTDTQYF. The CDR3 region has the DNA TGTGCCAGCAGCCAGGGACTTTACACAGATACGCAGTATTTT.